The 25 T cell receptor beta chains reported below all come from one sample, sequenced in a study of T cells after yellow fever vaccination. MiXCR, applied by TCRdb to the 5' RACE reads, yields one record per CDR3 protein. The sample yields around 310,000 distinct CDR3 sequences, 8% to 10% seen once. Specimen: PBMCs, collected on the day of the first yellow fever vaccination. These receptors were obtained from a man between 18 and 35 years old who received the YFV17D yellow fever vaccine.

The sample holds a few counts of this clonotype. The chain joins TRBV20-1 to TRBJ2-7, with unresolved D. The V end lost 3 bases, the J end lost 2 bases, and 11 bases lay between the germline ends. The V gene's germline CDR1 is DFQATT and CDR2 SNEGSKA (reference sequence). The CDR3 loop spans 13 amino acids. The CDR3 DNA follows: TGCAGTGCTAGCCGTTGGGAACCCTACGAGCAGTACTTC. This sequence encodes CSASRWEPYEQYF.

This chain connects TRBV7-6 to TRBJ2-3; 10 nucleotides agree with TRBD2. Germline loops: CDR1 SGHVS, CDR2 FNYEAQ. The CDR3 spans 15 residues. V lost 3 bases, J lost 7 bases, and 7 bases stayed unmatched. The chain's CDR3 is CASSFSAGGPNTQYF. DNA of the CDR3: TGTGCCAGCAGCTTTTCAGCGGGGGGGCCAAATACGCAGTATTTT.

Only a few counts were recorded for this clonotype. The J gene is TRBJ2-7, the V gene TRBV19; D possibly matches TRBD1 or TRBD2 (5 bases each). The CDR3 covers 14 residues. Germline values: CDR1 LNHDA, CDR2 SQIVND (reference sequence). V lost 4 bases to trimming and J lost 5 bases, with 15 bases between them. The CDR3 DNA sequence: TGTGCCAGTAGTACCCAGGGCCGGGGCGACGAGCAGTACTTC. It codes for CASSTQGRGDEQYF.

The rearrangement joins TRBV5-1 to TRBJ2-3, with 9 bases matching TRBD1. Germline assignment: CDR1 SGHRS and CDR2 YFSETQ. The V gene end was trimmed by 3 bases and the J gene end by 3 bases; junction bases not matched to a gene: 8. The CDR3 covers 16 residues. In DNA, the CDR3 is TGCGCCAGCAGCTACCTGACAGGGGGAAGAACAGATACGCAGTATTTT. This codes for CASSYLTGGRTDTQYF.

This clonotype has a handful of counts. The chain carries TRBV7-2 and TRBJ2-5; TRBD1 matches 9 bases. The CDR3 runs 14 residues. V was pared by 4 bases and J by 9 bases, with 9 bases of the junction left unmatched. CDR1 SGHTA and CDR2 FQGNSA come from the germline V gene. CDR3 in amino acids: CASSSYRGRMAQYF. The CDR3 region has the DNA TGTGCCAGCAGCTCATACAGGGGGCGCATGGCCCAGTACTTC.

This clonotype was seen more than once but under ten times. V is TRBV5-1 and J is TRBJ1-5, with D hard to call. The V end was cut by 5 bases, the J end by 4 bases, with 10 bases between. CDR1 is SGHRS, CDR2 YFSETQ, per germline. The CDR3 is 13 amino acids. The CDR3 sequence is CASRRERNQPQHF. In DNA, the CDR3 is TGCGCCAGCAGGAGAGAGAGAAATCAGCCCCAGCATTTT. The whole variable domain, remainder taken from reference TRBV5-1 and TRBJ1-5, is KAGVTQTPRYLIKTRGQQVTLSCSPISGHRSVSWYQQTPGQGLQFLFEYFSETQRNKGNFPGRFSGRQFSNSRSEMNVSTLELGDSALYLCASRRERNQPQHFGDGTRLSIL.

Here the CDR3 DNA reads TGCGCCAGCAGCTTGTTGGGACAGCGGAATGAAAAACTGTTTTTT. Its translation: CASSLLGQRNEKLFF. The V gene is TRBV5-1, the J gene TRBJ1-4, with TRBD1 matching over 7 bases. The CDR3 loop spans 15 amino acids. Germline CDR1 reads SGHRS; CDR2 reads YFSETQ. V was clipped by 1 base and J by 5 bases; unmatched bases: 5.

This clonotype occurred many times. The V call is TRBV5-1, the J call TRBJ2-5; D possibly corresponds to TRBD1 (6 bases). CDR1 SGHRS and CDR2 YFSETQ come from the germline V gene. V lost 0 bases, J lost 6 bases, and 15 bases lay in between. This CDR3 contains 15 residues. The CDR3 DNA is TGCGCCAGCAGCTTGGCCCTAGAGACAGGAAAGACCCAGTACTTC. Translation gives CASSLALETGKTQYF.

This clonotype was detected only a few times. CDR3 amino acids: CASNSAGGPWETQYF. The DNA for the CDR3 is TGCGCCAGCAACTCGGCGGGGGGGCCCTGGGAGACCCAGTACTTC. This sequence joins TRBV5-1 and TRBJ2-5; 9 bases agree with TRBD2. The V gene end was trimmed by 6 bases and the J gene end by 5 bases; junction bases not matched to a gene: 11. This CDR3 is 15 amino acids long. Germline-derived CDR1 and CDR2 are SGHRS and YFSETQ.

There are many counts of this clonotype. V and J are TRBV14 and TRBJ2-7, with 7 positions matching TRBD1. V was clipped by 5 bases and J by 7 bases; unmatched bases: 8. This CDR3 is built from 13 residues. The germline V gene encodes CDR1 SGHDN and CDR2 FVKESK. CDR3 DNA sequence: TGTGCCAGCAGCTTCACCAGGGGGAGTGAGCAGTACGTC. Translating it yields CASSFTRGSEQYV.

This clonotype was counted many times. The chain carries TRBV7-2 and TRBJ2-3, with 10 bases identical to TRBD2. Germline loops: CDR1 SGHTA, CDR2 FQGNSA. With 4 bases clipped from V and 3 bases from J, the junction kept 7 bases outside the gene matches. This CDR3 has 16 amino acids. CDR3 amino acids: CASSSRTSGVTDTQYF. The CDR3 DNA reads as TGTGCCAGCAGCTCTCGTACTAGCGGGGTAACAGATACGCAGTATTTT.

This clonotype was picked up a small number of times. The chain uses TRBV20-1 and TRBJ2-7, with 9 bases matching TRBD2. Trimming removed 5 bases from V and 2 bases from J; junction bases left unmatched: 10. Germline-derived CDR1 and CDR2 are DFQATT and SNEGSKA (reference sequence). This CDR3 comprises 15 residues. The CDR3 bases are TGCAGTGCTTCGCGCGGTAGCGGGGGCCCCTACGAGCAGTACGTC. Protein sequence: CSASRGSGGPYEQYV.

The genes are TRBV5-1 and TRBJ2-3; tentative D call: TRBD1 (6 bases). V shed 3 bases and J shed 4 bases, with 15 bases lying between them. The CDR3 has 15 amino acids. Germline CDR1 reads SGHRS; CDR2 reads YFSETQ. The CDR3 region is CASSWTEPEADTQYF. In DNA form, the CDR3 reads TGCGCCAGCAGCTGGACAGAACCTGAAGCAGATACGCAGTATTTT.

The rearrangement joins TRBV6-5 to TRBJ1-3; D unclear. Germline V lookup: CDR1 MNHEY, CDR2 SVGAGI. This CDR3 contains 18 residues. The V end was cut by 0 bases, the J end by 0 bases, with 15 bases between. In DNA, the CDR3 is TGTGCCAGCAGTTACTCAATAGTCGGACTCGGCTCTGGAAACACCATATATTTT. Translation: CASSYSIVGLGSGNTIYF.

For this clonotype: A much larger clone sits a single nucleotide away, making a read error possible. The CDR3 here is CTSSTLDRGLNTEAFF. CDR3 nucleotide sequence: TGTACCAGTAGTACCTTGGACAGGGGCCTGAACACTGAAGCTTTCTTT. V usage is TRBV19 and J usage is TRBJ1-1; 9 bases map to TRBD1. The CDR3 is 16 amino acids. Germline CDR1 and CDR2: LNHDA and SQIVND (reference sequence).

V and J are TRBV24-1 and TRBJ2-2, with a weak D call TRBD1 (6 bases). There are 14 residues in the CDR3. The V gene lost 2 bases and the J gene lost 5 bases, with 8 bases spanning the gap. Germline V lookup: CDR1 KGHDR, CDR2 SFDVKD. As DNA, the CDR3 is TGTGCCACCAGTGATTCACAGGGTACCGGGGAGCTGTTTTTT. Its protein is CATSDSQGTGELFF.

This rearrangement joins TRBV10-3 to TRBJ2-7; TRBD1 might be the D (5 bases). Germline V CDR1 and CDR2: ENHRY, SYGVKD. V was shortened by 4 bases and J by 1 base, with 11 bases between the two germline ends. The CDR3 loop spans 14 amino acids. CDR3 DNA sequence: TGTGCCATCAGTGCGGTCGACAGTTCCTACGAGCAGTACGTC. It is translated as CAISAVDSSYEQYV.

This clonotype came up a few times. V and J are TRBV10-3 and TRBJ2-7, with D perhaps matching TRBD1 (5 bases). The V gene lost 0 bases and the J gene lost 6 bases, with 12 bases spanning the gap. The CDR3 spans 14 residues. Germline CDR1 ENHRY, CDR2 SYGVKD. This CDR3 is CAISESHRPSEQYF. In nucleotides, the CDR3 is TGTGCCATCAGTGAGTCACACAGGCCGAGCGAGCAGTACTTC.

This clonotype was counted only a few times. This sequence joins TRBV5-6 and TRBJ1-1; D is undetermined. The CDR3 covers 13 residues. The V gene lost 0 bases and the J gene lost 6 bases, with 9 bases spanning the gap. The germline V gene has CDR1 SGHDT and CDR2 YYEEEE. The CDR3 DNA sequence: TGTGCCAGCAGCTTGGGAAGGTGGTCTGAAGCTTTCTTT. Translation: CASSLGRWSEAFF.

The gene calls are TRBV7-9 and TRBJ2-4, with D tentatively TRBD1 (6 bases). This CDR3 is built from 17 residues. The V end was cut by 0 bases, the J end by 7 bases, with 19 bases between. Germline CDR1 is SEHNR and CDR2 is FQNEAQ (reference sequence). The chain's CDR3 is CASSLAQDREGWNIQYF. CDR3 sequence (DNA): TGTGCCAGCAGCTTAGCACAGGACAGAGAGGGTTGGAACATTCAGTACTTC.

This clonotype has ten or more counts. V gene TRBV7-9 combines with J gene TRBJ2-7; possibly TRBD2 for D (6 bases). Trimming took off 2 bases at V and 7 bases at J, with 21 bases between the two ends. Germline V gives CDR1 SEHNR, CDR2 FQNEAQ (reference sequence). The CDR3 loop spans 16 amino acids. The CDR3 DNA sequence: TGTGCCAGCAGCTTAAGGAGGACTACCGGCTTGGGTGAGCAGTACTTC. It yields the protein CASSLRRTTGLGEQYF.

The table lists this clonotype with a few counts. The rearrangement links TRBV6-1 to TRBJ2-1; 7 bases map to TRBD2. V shed 5 bases, J shed 2 bases, and the junction held 9 bases outside the gene matches. The CDR3 spans 16 residues. Germline CDR1 and CDR2: MNHNS and SASEGT. CDR3 sequence (DNA): TGTGCCAGCAGTCCACCACTAGCGAGACCCTACAATGAGCAGTTCTTC. It codes for CASSPPLARPYNEQFF.

The chain carries TRBV4-1 and TRBJ2-1; TRBD1 is a possible D gene (6 bases). The CDR3 contains 15 residues. Germline CDR1 reads MGHRA; CDR2 reads YSYEKL. Trimming pared 4 bases from V and 1 base from J, leaving 11 bases between. The CDR3 coding sequence is TGCGCCAGCAGCCCCAGACAGGATTCCTACAATGAGCAGTTCTTC. Its protein is CASSPRQDSYNEQFF.

This clonotype was observed a few times. The chain links TRBV20-1 to TRBJ2-5; TRBD2 might be the D (6 bases). Trimming shortened V by 6 bases and J by 5 bases, and 16 bases separated the two germline ends. The CDR3 length is 13 residues. Germline lookup yields CDR1 DFQATT and CDR2 SNEGSKA (reference sequence). The CDR3 spells CSAVGLEGETQYF. CDR3 nucleotide sequence: TGCAGTGCGGTGGGACTCGAGGGGGAGACCCAGTACTTC.

The CDR3 protein is CASSSGGQTGEQYV. CDR3 coding DNA: TGCGCCAGCAGCTCGGGGGGCCAGACAGGCGAGCAGTACGTC. The chain joins TRBV5-1 to TRBJ2-7; D may be TRBD2 (7 bases). Trimming left V 3 bases short and J 6 bases short, with 16 bases between. The CDR3 totals 14 residues. Germline loops: CDR1 SGHRS, CDR2 YFSETQ.